A selection of T cell receptor beta chains follows, all from one sample in a study of glioma-infiltrating T cells after dendritic cell vaccination. The table came from immunoSEQ multiplex PCR; TCRdb's copy has only in-frame clones and leaves some out. The sample yields 90,000 to 110,000 clones, 90% seen once. The source was blood, collected after dendritic cell vaccination. The receptors were gathered from a human donor with glioblastoma. Each CDR3 is given with its conserved first and last residue. D genes are given only for firm matches. Size values are once, few and many counts, or a class for expanded clones, and some rows have none.

TRBJ1-1 TRBV27 TRBD1 - CASSEGTGGRTEAFF TGTGCCAGCAGTGAAGGGACAGGGGGCCGCACTGAAGCTTTCTTT
TRBJ2-7 TRBV5-4 - - CASSSPMRSLDEQYF TGTGCCAGCAGCTCCCCGATGCGGAGTTTAGACGAGCAGTACTTC
TRBJ1-5 TRBV29-1 - - CSASMSGNQPQHF TGCAGCGCGAGTATGTCAGGTAATCAGCCCCAGCATTTT
TRBJ2-7 TRBV6-1 - few CASMTVPGSSYEQYF TGTGCCAGCATGACGGTTCCAGGAAGCTCCTACGAGCAGTACTTC
TRBJ1-5 TRBV6-1 - - CASSEAPNQPQHF TGTGCCAGCAGTGAAGCCCCGAATCAGCCCCAGCATTTT
TRBJ1-4 TRBV7-6 TRBD1 - CASSFGTGDEKLFF TGTGCCAGCAGTTTCGGGACAGGGGACGAAAAACTGTTTTTT
TRBJ1-1 TRBV14 TRBD1 - CASSEDRGRFTEAFF TGTGCCAGCAGCGAAGACAGGGGTCGTTTCACTGAAGCTTTCTTT
TRBJ1-2 TRBV9 - - CASSVVLGADGYTF TGTGCCAGCAGCGTAGTGCTGGGGGCCGATGGCTACACCTTC
TRBJ2-7 TRBV9 TRBD1 - CASSTGQGAGEQYF TGTGCCAGCAGCACAGGACAGGGGGCAGGCGAGCAGTACTTC
TRBJ2-7 TRBV30 - - CAWSGGGYTYEQYF TGTGCCTGGAGTGGGGGGGGCTATACCTACGAGCAGTACTTC
TRBJ2-3 TRBV6-1 - - CASSEAGDTQYF TGTGCCAGCAGTGAGGCGGGAGATACGCAGTATTTT
TRBJ2-7 TRBV5-8 TRBD1 - CASSLALGQGNEQYF TGTGCCAGCAGCTTGGCTCTGGGACAGGGTAACGAGCAGTACTTC
TRBJ1-2 TRBV10-3 TRBD1 - CAISEDRVQGYTF TGTGCCATCAGTGAGGACAGGGTACAAGGCTACACCTTC
TRBJ1-1 TRBV27 - - CASSLGGGTTEAFF TGTGCCAGCAGTTTAGGTGGAGGGACGACTGAAGCTTTCTTT
TRBJ1-2 TRBV28 - - CASRLGGEDYGYTF TGTGCCAGCAGACTAGGGGGGGAGGACTATGGCTACACCTTC
TRBJ2-5 TRBV5-4 TRBD2 - CASSSGLAGAIRETQYF TGTGCCAGCAGCTCCGGACTAGCGGGAGCTATACGGGAGACCCAGTACTTC
TRBJ2-7 TRBV25-1 - - CASIRSGSGSYEQYF TGTGCCAGCATACGTTCGGGGAGCGGCTCCTACGAGCAGTACTTC
TRBJ2-7 TRBV27 - - CARPDSNPYEQYF TGTGCCAGACCTGACAGCAACCCCTACGAGCAGTACTTC
TRBJ2-3 TRBV6-1 TRBD1 - CASTPRDRETDTQYF TGTGCCAGCACCCCTAGGGACAGGGAAACAGATACGCAGTATTTT
TRBJ2-3 TRBV2 - - CASSSSSDTQYF TGTGCCAGCAGTTCTAGCTCAGATACGCAGTATTTT
TRBJ1-1 TRBV5-4 - - CASSGAREYTEAFF TGTGCCAGCAGCGGAGCCCGGGAATACACTGAAGCTTTCTTT
TRBJ1-6 TRBV5-6 TRBD1 - CASTKTGDFSYNSPLHF TGTGCCAGCACCAAGACAGGGGACTTCTCCTATAATTCCCCCCTCCACTTT
TRBJ1-6 TRBV4-1 - - CASSQPPRGNSPLHF TGCGCCAGCAGCCAACCCCCCAGGGGTAATTCACCCCTCCACTTT
TRBJ1-2 TRBV10-2 TRBD1 - CASRPGQGAYGYTF TGCGCCAGCAGACCGGGACAGGGTGCCTATGGCTACACCTTC
TRBJ1-4 TRBV30 - - CAWSVVTGSNEKLFF TGTGCCTGGAGTGTTGTAACGGGGTCTAATGAAAAACTGTTTTTT
TRBJ2-1 TRBV29-1 TRBD2 - CSVMGGDEQFF TGCAGCGTCATGGGGGGGGATGAGCAGTTCTTC
TRBJ1-2 TRBV10-3 - - CAISEEPGYGYTF TGTGCCATCAGTGAGGAACCAGGATATGGCTACACCTTC
TRBJ1-2 TRBV6-6 - - CASGTQGSQGGYTF TGTGCCAGCGGAACACAGGGCTCCCAGGGAGGCTACACCTTC
TRBJ2-5 TRBV2 - - CASSEGVETQYF TGTGCCAGCAGTGAAGGCGTAGAGACCCAGTACTTC
TRBJ1-1 TRBV29-1 - - CSVLSGVEAFF TGCAGCGTTCTCTCGGGGGTTGAAGCTTTCTTT
TRBJ1-5 TRBV2 - - CASSPPGFLQPQHF TGTGCCAGCAGCCCGCCGGGGTTTTTGCAGCCCCAGCATTTT
TRBJ2-5 TRBV5-1 - - CASREGVETQYF TGCGCCAGCAGAGAGGGGGTCGAGACCCAGTACTTC
TRBJ2-7 TRBV5-1 - - CASSLRRGSPYEQYF TGCGCCAGCAGCTTGCGGAGGGGATCCCCCTACGAGCAGTACTTC
TRBJ2-3 TRBV7-3 TRBD2 - CASNGLAGDTDTQYF TGTGCTTCTAACGGCCTAGCGGGAGACACAGATACGCAGTATTTT
TRBJ1-2 TRBV30 - - CAQLRETSNGYTF TGTGCCCAGCTGAGGGAGACCTCAAATGGCTACACCTTC
TRBJ1-6 TRBV6-5 TRBD1 - CASRRQGSALHF TGTGCCAGCAGGCGACAGGGTTCTGCCCTCCACTTT
TRBJ1-2 TRBV27 TRBD1 - CASSSLRQGYSYGYTF TGTGCCAGCAGTTCCCTACGACAGGGGTATAGCTATGGCTACACCTTC
TRBJ2-7 TRBV29-1 TRBD1 - CSVAGTGGSYEQYF TGCAGCGTTGCTGGGACAGGGGGCTCCTACGAGCAGTACTTC
TRBJ1-5 TRBV10-3 TRBD1 - CAISEGQGSNQPQHF TGTGCCATCAGTGAGGGACAGGGGAGCAATCAGCCCCAGCATTTT
TRBJ2-3 TRBV19 TRBD2 - CASSMGSGARDTQYF TGTGCCAGTAGTATGGGCAGCGGGGCCAGGGATACGCAGTATTTT
TRBJ2-1 TRBV9 - - CASSEGGGWGEQFF TGTGCCAGCAGCGAGGGGGGGGGTTGGGGCGAGCAGTTCTTC
TRBJ2-7 TRBV6-1 TRBD1 - CATPLDRVAGEQYF TGTGCCACCCCCCTCGACAGGGTCGCGGGCGAGCAGTACTTC
TRBJ1-2 TRBV5-4 TRBD1 - CASSLVRDRAYGYTF TGTGCCAGCAGCTTGGTCCGGGACAGGGCCTATGGCTACACCTTC
TRBJ2-2 TRBV29-1 TRBD1 - CSVPGQGTLKGHRELFF TGCAGCGTTCCGGGACAGGGGACCCTTAAAGGACACCGGGAGCTGTTTTTT
TRBJ2-7 TRBV6-1 - few CASITVDYEQYF TGTGCCAGCATAACAGTGGACTACGAGCAGTACTTC
TRBJ2-7 TRBV2 TRBD1 few CASKKTGIRSYEQYF TGTGCCAGCAAGAAGACAGGGATAAGGTCCTACGAGCAGTACTTC
TRBJ2-1 TRBV7-3 TRBD1 - CASSYRQGNEQFF TGTGCCAGCAGCTACCGACAGGGCAATGAGCAGTTCTTC
TRBJ2-1 TRBV5-1 - - CASSERISVGRSNEQFF TGCGCCAGCAGCGAAAGGATTAGCGTCGGAAGGTCGAATGAGCAGTTCTTC
TRBJ2-1 TRBV5-4 TRBD2 - CASSSPGVSGGAADEQFF TGTGCCAGCAGCTCGCCGGGGGTAAGCGGGGGAGCCGCTGATGAGCAGTTCTTC
TRBJ1-1 TRBV10-3 - - CAISESGQNTEAFF TGTGCCATCAGTGAGTCGGGACAGAACACTGAAGCTTTCTTT
TRBJ1-6 TRBV4-1 - - CASSQDGGGTYNSPLHF TGCGCCAGCAGCCAAGATGGTGGAGGGACCTATAATTCACCCCTCCACTTT
TRBJ2-1 TRBV11-2 - once CASSLLRNEQFF TGTGCCAGCAGCTTATTGAGAAATGAGCAGTTCTTC
TRBJ1-2 TRBV21-1 - - CASSPGTGDLSGYTF TGTGCCAGCAGCCCCGGGACAGGAGATTTGAGTGGCTACACCTTC
TRBJ1-1 TRBV18 TRBD1 - CASSQPGTGVSAFF TGTGCCAGCTCACAACCCGGGACAGGGGTTTCTGCTTTCTTT
TRBJ1-1 TRBV19 - once CASSPGGGDTEAFF TGTGCCAGTTCCCCGGGAGGTGGGGACACTGAAGCTTTCTTT
TRBJ1-5 TRBV7-9 - - CASSLQGNQPQHF TGTGCCAGCAGCTTACAGGGAAATCAGCCCCAGCATTTT
TRBJ2-5 TRBV6-1 - - CASWRETQYF TGTGCCAGCTGGAGGGAGACCCAGTACTTC
TRBJ1-6 TRBV5-1 - - CASSLALPGSIILPLHF TGCGCCAGCAGCTTGGCTCTGCCAGGGTCTATCATTCTGCCCCTCCACTTT
TRBJ1-2 TRBV2 TRBD1 - CASRADRDYGYTF TGTGCCAGCAGAGCCGACAGGGATTATGGCTACACCTTC